This T cell receptor beta chain came from a study of blood T cell repertoires in COVID-19. Sequencing used immunoSEQ multiplex PCR; TCRdb keeps in-frame clones, though not all of them. The table lists about 170,000 clones, roughly 86% of them singletons. Germline V CDR1 and CDR2: SGHNT, YYREEE (reference sequence). This CDR3 spans 14 amino acids. V shed 4 bases and J 6 bases; nucleotides not matched to a gene: 6. The sequenced material came from peripheral blood. The chain employs TRBV5-4 and TRBJ2-5; 10 positions agree with TRBD2. This clonotype was obtained from a woman older than 75 with COVID-19, enrolled during active disease. CDR3 in amino acids: CASSPLAGAKTQYF. CDR3 nucleotide sequence: TGTGCCAGCAGCCCTCTAGCGGGGGCGAAGACCCAGTACTTC.